This T cell receptor (beta chain) was captured by sequencing in a study of T cell repertoires in cytomegalovirus infection. CDR1 and CDR2 from the germline V gene are ENHRY and SYGVKD. V was trimmed by 4 bases and J by 0 bases, leaving 6 bases between them. The CDR3 loop spans 13 amino acids. This clonotype was detected many times. TCRdb ran MiXCR on the reads and lists one entry per CDR3 protein. The profile shows about 310,000 distinct CDR3 sequences, 15% to 20% of them singletons. This clonotype originated in a human donor in good health (CMV status not recorded). Some clones in this sample may be carry-over from other donors' samples. Sequencing used PBMCs. The chain links TRBV10-3 to TRBJ1-2; D possibly corresponds to TRBD1 (6 bases). Here the CDR3 DNA reads TGTGCCATCAGTGGGACAGCTAACTATGGCTACACCTTC. It encodes CAISGTANYGYTF.